The 27 T cell receptor beta chains given below trace back to one sample, sequenced in a study of blood T cell repertoires in COVID-19. The assay was immunoSEQ multiplex PCR, and TCRdb's table has in-frame clones only and misses some. In the table there are 100,000 to 150,000 clones, over 75% of which are singletons. The sequencing sample was made of peripheral blood. All receptors derive from a man aged 40-49 years with active or convalescent COVID-19.

The chain combines TRBV13 with TRBJ2-3; 9 nucleotides line up with TRBD2. The germline CDR1 and CDR2 sequences are PRHDT and FYEKMQ (reference sequence). The CDR3 sequence is 20 residues long. Unmatched junction bases numbered 17, after V lost 3 bases and J lost 1 base. The CDR3 reads CASSFGNSWRRGGRTDTQYF. The CDR3 DNA sequence: TGTGCCAGCAGCTTTGGAAATAGCTGGCGGCGGGGGGGCCGCACAGATACGCAGTATTTT.

This clone was counted ten times or more. V usage is TRBV18 and J usage is TRBJ2-5; D not certain. Germline loops: CDR1 KGHSH, CDR2 LQKENI. The V gene lost 0 bases and the J gene lost 5 bases, with 7 bases spanning the gap. This CDR3 comprises 13 residues. Here the CDR3 reads CASSPPYAETQYF. In DNA, the CDR3 is TGTGCCAGCTCACCACCTTATGCGGAGACCCAGTACTTC.

The chain joins TRBV5-1 to TRBJ2-5, with 9 bases matching TRBD1. J gave up 4 bases and V 2 bases, and 6 bases lay outside the gene matches. The CDR3 has 15 amino acids. CDR1 and CDR2 from the germline V gene are SGHRS and YFSETQ. CDR3 sequence (DNA): TGCGCCAGCAGCTTTCCCGGGACAGGGCGAGAGACCCAGTACTTC. Its translation is CASSFPGTGRETQYF.

The V gene is TRBV29-1, the J gene TRBJ2-2; 9 nucleotides agree with TRBD1. V shed 7 bases and J 5 bases; nucleotides not matched to a gene: 8. Looked up from germline, CDR1 is SQVTM and CDR2 is ANQGSEA. The CDR3 has 14 amino acids. The CDR3 sequence: CSDRDRVFTGELFF. The CDR3 DNA is TGCAGCGACCGGGACAGGGTATTTACCGGGGAGCTGTTTTTT.

This clone came up once. The chain employs TRBV3-1 (or the pseudogene TRBV3-2) and TRBJ2-1, with D unclear. Germline CDR1 is LGHDT and CDR2 is YNNKEL (reference sequence). Trimming shortened V by 0 bases and J by 7 bases, and 7 bases separated the two germline ends. The CDR3 is 13 residues long. The CDR3 here is CASSQEAGNEQFF. Written as DNA, the CDR3 is TGTGCCAGCAGCCAAGAGGCCGGGAATGAGCAGTTCTTC.

The CDR3 DNA is TGTGCCAGCAGCAAAGGGTCGCGGACAGGGGGTGAAGATAACTATGGCTACACCTTC. It is translated as CASSKGSRTGGEDNYGYTF. The chain carries TRBV21-1 and TRBJ1-2; TRBD1, the D gene given by the table, was not confirmed from the DNA. TRBV21-1 is listed as a pseudogene. This CDR3 is 19 amino acids long.

The chain combines TRBV5-1 with TRBJ2-5; D perhaps matches TRBD2 (7 bases). This CDR3 comprises 15 residues. Between the trimmed V and J ends, which lost 4 bases and 2 bases, there was a span of 15 bases. From germline, CDR1 is SGHRS and CDR2 YFSETQ. The CDR3, as DNA: TGCGCCAGCAGCGGGAGGGGGGAAAGACAAGAGACCCAGTACTTC. It codes for CASSGRGERQETQYF.

The chain uses TRBV21-1 and TRBJ2-2; the DNA was not compared with TRBD1, the D call given in the table. TRBV21-1 is a known pseudogene. The CDR3 runs to 14 residues. CDR3 in amino acids: CASSLRTGAGELFF. The CDR3 nucleotides are TGTGCCAGCAGCCTAAGGACAGGGGCCGGGGAGCTGTTTTTT.

The CDR3 DNA reads TGTGCCAGTCGGACGGGGGAGGAGACCCAGTACTTC. Its protein product is CASRTGEETQYF. This chain connects TRBV6-5 to TRBJ2-5; perhaps TRBD2 as D (6 bases). The length of the CDR3 is 12 residues. The V end lost 9 bases, the J end lost 5 bases, and 13 bases lay between the germline ends. Germline loops: CDR1 MNHEY, CDR2 SVGAGI.

This clone showed up just once. CDR3 nucleotides: TGTGCCAGCAGTCCAACCGGGACAGGGGTTGGTGGCTACACCTTC. Translating gives CASSPTGTGVGGYTF. The chain employs TRBV6-6 and TRBJ1-2; 10 bases match TRBD1. Germline lookup yields CDR1 MNHNY and CDR2 SVGAGI (reference sequence). There are 15 residues in the CDR3. V lost 5 bases and J lost 7; bases outside the gene matches: 10.

The V call is TRBV28, the J call TRBJ1-2; TRBD1 might be the D (6 bases). Germline V lookup: CDR1 MDHEN, CDR2 SYDVKM. The ends were cut back, 6 bases at V and 7 bases at J, with 21 bases in the middle. The CDR3 length is 15 residues. DNA of the CDR3: TGTGCCAGCAGACAAATGGGCAGGGGCGCGTTTGGCTACACCTTC. The encoded protein is CASRQMGRGAFGYTF.

The V gene is TRBV3-1 (or the pseudogene TRBV3-2), the J gene TRBJ1-3; 7 bases are shared with TRBD1. V dropped 4 bases and J dropped 7; count of bases not matched to a gene: 7. Germline CDR1 is LGHDT and CDR2 is YNNKEL (reference sequence). The CDR3 sequence is 14 residues long. DNA for the CDR3: TGTGCCAGCAGCCGACAGGGTAACGCGAACACCATATATTTT. Translated, it gives CASSRQGNANTIYF.

This sequence joins TRBV11-2 and TRBJ1-1; 7 bases align to TRBD1. Germline V gives CDR1 SGHAT, CDR2 FQNNGV. There are 12 residues in the CDR3. V was pared by 6 bases and J by 4 bases, with 2 bases of the junction left unmatched. CDR3 DNA: TGTGCCAGCAGTTACAGGGGCACTGAAGCTTTCTTT. It encodes CASSYRGTEAFF.

This clone was detected once. The V and J genes are TRBV7-2 and TRBJ1-5; D uncertain. Between the trimmed V and J ends, which lost 1 base and 7 bases, there was a span of 11 bases. This CDR3 spans 14 amino acids. CDR1 and CDR2 (germline): SGHTA, FQGNSA. The CDR3 region is CASSLVQEAQPQHF. The CDR3 DNA follows: TGTGCCAGCAGCTTAGTGCAGGAGGCCCAGCCCCAGCATTTT. Complete variable domain (other parts from reference TRBV7-2 and TRBJ1-5): GAGVSQSPSNKVTEKGKDVELRCDPISGHTALYWYRQSLGQGLEFLIYFQGNSAPDKSGLPSDRFSAERTGGSVSTLTIQRTQQEDSAVYLCASSLVQEAQPQHFGDGTRLSIL.

The V gene is TRBV21-1, the J gene TRBJ1-5; TRBD1 reflects the table's D call only, with no check against the DNA. TRBV21-1 is shown as a pseudogene. This CDR3 region has 21 residues. Written as DNA, the CDR3 is TGTGCCAGCAGGCGCTTGAAAGGGGGCGGAACAGGCGTTAGGCGTGGTCAGCCCCAGCATTTT. It yields the protein CASRRLKGGGTGVRRGQPQHF.

The V gene is TRBV7-9, the J gene TRBJ1-5, with D tentatively TRBD1 (6 bases). Germline V gives CDR1 SEHNR, CDR2 FQNEAQ (reference sequence). Trimming removed 1 base at V and 2 bases at J, with 9 bases between. This CDR3 is built from 15 residues. The CDR3 reads CASSLDRAGNQPQHF. In DNA, the CDR3 is TGTGCCAGCAGCTTAGACAGGGCGGGCAATCAGCCCCAGCATTTT.

The rearrangement links TRBV5-6 to TRBJ2-3, with TRBD2 as a possible D gene (5 bases). Germline CDR1 and CDR2: SGHDT and YYEEEE. Trimming removed 1 base from V and 6 bases from J, with 9 bases in between. The CDR3 totals 13 residues. The CDR3 sequence is CASSLNQRDTQYF. In DNA form, the CDR3 reads TGTGCCAGCAGCTTGAATCAGCGGGATACGCAGTATTTT.

The sample holds a few counts of this clone. The J gene is TRBJ1-2, the V gene TRBV7-9, with 8 bases lining up with TRBD1. CDR3 size: 16 residues. Germline V CDR1 and CDR2: SEHNR, FQNEAQ (reference sequence). Trimming took 5 bases from V and 7 from J; bases not matched to a gene: 15. The chain's CDR3 is CASSPRTGREGGGYTF. The CDR3 DNA is TGTGCCAGCAGCCCTCGGACAGGGCGGGAGGGAGGTGGCTACACCTTC.

This rearrangement joins TRBV11-3 to TRBJ2-1; 11 bases agree with TRBD1. The CDR3 is 16 amino acids. V dropped 4 bases and J dropped 6; count of bases not matched to a gene: 8. The germline V gene encodes CDR1 SGHNT and CDR2 YENEEA. The CDR3 reads CASSSSGQGAPNEQFF. CDR3 coding DNA: TGTGCCAGCAGCTCCTCCGGACAGGGGGCCCCCAATGAGCAGTTCTTC. The full variable domain, its missing parts supplied by reference TRBV11-3 and TRBJ2-1, is EAGVVQSPRYKIIEKKQPVAFWCNPISGHNTLYWYLQNLGQGPELLIRYENEEAVDDSQLPKDRFSAERLKGVDSTLKIQPAELGDSAVYLCASSSSGQGAPNEQFFGPGTRLTVL.

This clone showed up just a few times. This chain connects TRBV3-1 (or the pseudogene TRBV3-2) to TRBJ2-7, with 9 bases aligning to TRBD2. V trimming: 1 base; J trimming: 2 bases; junction bases outside the gene matches: 0. Germline CDR1 and CDR2: LGHDT and YNNKEL (reference sequence). CDR3 length: 14 amino acids. CDR3 amino acids: CASSQGTSAYEQYF. The CDR3 DNA is TGTGCCAGCAGCCAAGGGACTAGCGCCTACGAGCAGTACTTC.

The rearrangement joins TRBV12-3 or TRBV12-4 to TRBJ1-6; possible D gene TRBD1, 5 bases. The V gene lost 7 bases and the J gene lost 1 base, with 5 bases spanning the gap. This CDR3 contains 13 residues. The CDR3 here is CASKGSYNSPLHF. The CDR3 coding sequence is TGTGCCAGCAAGGGGTCCTATAATTCACCCCTCCACTTT.

This chain uses TRBV3-1 (or the pseudogene TRBV3-2) with TRBJ2-5; D gene ambiguous. Germline V gives CDR1 LGHDT, CDR2 YNNKEL (reference sequence). CDR3 size: 13 residues. The ends were cut back, 2 bases at V and 5 bases at J, with 9 bases in the middle. In nucleotides, the CDR3 is TGTGCCAGCAGCCAAATGGTAGAGGAGACCCAGTACTTC. This sequence encodes CASSQMVEETQYF.

The J gene is TRBJ2-2, the V gene TRBV5-1, with TRBD2 as a possible D gene (5 bases). The CDR3 covers 17 residues. Trimming removed 2 bases from V and 3 bases from J, with 17 bases in between. Per germline, CDR1 SGHRS and CDR2 YFSETQ. CDR3: CASSLGGRGSYTGELFF. CDR3 bases: TGCGCCAGCAGCTTAGGTGGACGTGGGAGCTACACCGGGGAGCTGTTTTTT.

Only one count was recorded for this clone. The rearrangement uses TRBV18 and TRBJ2-7; maybe TRBD1 (6 bases). Trimming stripped 6 bases from V and 5 bases from J, with 11 bases between. This CDR3 comprises 12 residues. Per germline, CDR1 KGHSH and CDR2 LQKENI. The CDR3 is CASSQQGNEQYF. CDR3 nucleotide sequence: TGTGCCAGCTCCCAACAGGGTAACGAGCAGTACTTC. Supplemented by reference TRBV18 and TRBJ2-7, the full variable domain reads NAGVMQNPRHLVRRRGQEARLRCSPMKGHSHVYWYRQLPEEGLKFMVYLQKENIIDESGMPKERFSAEFPKEGPSILRIQQVVRGDSAAYFCASSQQGNEQYFGPGTRLTVT.

V gene TRBV7-9 combines with J gene TRBJ2-1; no reliable D call. There are 13 residues in the CDR3. The V and J ends lost 1 base and 6 bases respectively, with 7 bases between them. Germline V lookup: CDR1 SEHNR, CDR2 FQNEAQ (reference sequence). The CDR3 is CASSLVVINEQFF. CDR3 nucleotides: TGTGCCAGCAGCTTAGTCGTTATCAATGAGCAGTTCTTC.

J is TRBJ1-2 and V is TRBV7-2, with 12 bases matching TRBD1. This CDR3 region has 18 residues. Germline loops: CDR1 SGHTA, CDR2 FQGNSA. The V and J ends lost 1 base and 0 bases, in that order; junction bases with no gene match: 6. The chain's CDR3 is CASSLEPGQGASNYGYTF. The CDR3 coding sequence is TGTGCCAGCAGCTTAGAACCGGGACAGGGGGCCTCTAACTATGGCTACACCTTC.

The chain carries TRBV29-1 and TRBJ2-2; TRBD2 matches at 8 bases. V trimming: 5 bases; J trimming: 8 bases; junction bases outside the gene matches: 10. Per germline, CDR1 SQVTM and CDR2 ANQGSEA. The length of the CDR3 is 14 residues. As DNA, the CDR3 is TGCAGCGTTTCGCGAACGGGGGGGCCGGGGGAGCTGTTTTTT. Protein sequence: CSVSRTGGPGELFF.